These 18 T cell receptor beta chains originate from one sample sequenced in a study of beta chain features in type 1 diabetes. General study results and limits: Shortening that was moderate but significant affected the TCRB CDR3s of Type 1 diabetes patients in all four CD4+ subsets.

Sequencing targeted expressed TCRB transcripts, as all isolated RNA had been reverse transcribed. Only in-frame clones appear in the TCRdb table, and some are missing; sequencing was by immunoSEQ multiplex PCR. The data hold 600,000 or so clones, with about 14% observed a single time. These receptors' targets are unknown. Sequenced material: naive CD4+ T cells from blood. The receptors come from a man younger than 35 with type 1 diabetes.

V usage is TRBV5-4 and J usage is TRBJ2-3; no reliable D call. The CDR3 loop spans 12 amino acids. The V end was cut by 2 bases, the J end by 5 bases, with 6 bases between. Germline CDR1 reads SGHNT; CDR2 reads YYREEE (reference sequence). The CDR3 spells CASSLRRDTQYF. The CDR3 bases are TGTGCCAGCAGCTTACGAAGAGATACGCAGTATTTT.

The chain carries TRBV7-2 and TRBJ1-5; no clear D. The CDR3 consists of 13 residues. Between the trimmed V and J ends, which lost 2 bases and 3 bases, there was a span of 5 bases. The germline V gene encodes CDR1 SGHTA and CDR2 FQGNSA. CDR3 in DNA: TGTGCCAGCAGCTTACAGTCCAATCAGCCCCAGCATTTT. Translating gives CASSLQSNQPQHF.

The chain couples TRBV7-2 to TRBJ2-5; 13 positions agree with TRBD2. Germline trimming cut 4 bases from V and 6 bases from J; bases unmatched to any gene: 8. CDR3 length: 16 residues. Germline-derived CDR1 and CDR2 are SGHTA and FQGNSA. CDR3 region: CASSSRLAGGVKTQYF. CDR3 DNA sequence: TGTGCCAGCAGCTCAAGACTAGCGGGGGGTGTGAAGACCCAGTACTTC.

CDR3 sequence: CAWSLLQAGGELFF. CDR3 nucleotides: TGTGCCTGGAGTCTTCTACAGGCGGGCGGGGAGCTGTTTTTT. The chain recombines TRBV30 with TRBJ2-2, with D perhaps assigned TRBD1 or TRBD2 (5 bases each). The CDR3 runs 14 residues. Germline-derived CDR1 and CDR2 are GTSNPN and SVGIG (reference sequence). Trimming stripped 2 bases from V and 7 bases from J, with 14 bases between.

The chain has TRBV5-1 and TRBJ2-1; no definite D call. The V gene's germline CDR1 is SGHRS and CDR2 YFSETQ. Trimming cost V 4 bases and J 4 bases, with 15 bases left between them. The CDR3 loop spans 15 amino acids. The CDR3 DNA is TGCGCCAGCAGCCTCAGGAGTACCTCATACAATGAGCAGTTCTTC. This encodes CASSLRSTSYNEQFF. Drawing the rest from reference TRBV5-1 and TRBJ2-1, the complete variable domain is KAGVTQTPRYLIKTRGQQVTLSCSPISGHRSVSWYQQTPGQGLQFLFEYFSETQRNKGNFPGRFSGRQFSNSRSEMNVSTLELGDSALYLCASSLRSTSYNEQFFGPGTRLTVL.

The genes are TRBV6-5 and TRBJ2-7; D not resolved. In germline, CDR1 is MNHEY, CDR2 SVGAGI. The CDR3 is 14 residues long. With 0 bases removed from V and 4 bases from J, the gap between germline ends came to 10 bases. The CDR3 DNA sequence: TGTGCCAGCAGTTACTCGATCCCCGGGTACGAGCAGTACTTC. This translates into CASSYSIPGYEQYF.

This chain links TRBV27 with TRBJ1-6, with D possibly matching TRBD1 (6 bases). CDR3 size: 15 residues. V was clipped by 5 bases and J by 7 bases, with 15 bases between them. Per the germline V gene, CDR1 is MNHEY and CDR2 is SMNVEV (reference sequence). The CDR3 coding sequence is TGTGCCAGCAGTACTCCGACAGGTTGGAATTCACCCCTCCACTTT. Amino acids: CASSTPTGWNSPLHF.

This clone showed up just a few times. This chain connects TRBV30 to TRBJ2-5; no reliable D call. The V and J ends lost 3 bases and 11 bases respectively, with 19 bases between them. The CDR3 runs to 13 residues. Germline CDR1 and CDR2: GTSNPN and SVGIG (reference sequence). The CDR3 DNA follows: TGTGCCTGGAGCGTAAGCCTCGAGGATGCTCAGTACTTC. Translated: CAWSVSLEDAQYF.

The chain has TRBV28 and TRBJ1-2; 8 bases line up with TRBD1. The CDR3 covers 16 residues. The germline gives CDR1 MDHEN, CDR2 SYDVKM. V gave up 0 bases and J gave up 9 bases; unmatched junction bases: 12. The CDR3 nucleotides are TGTGCCAGCAGTTTATGGTCCGGGACAGGAGCCTTTAGCTACACCTTC. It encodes CASSLWSGTGAFSYTF.

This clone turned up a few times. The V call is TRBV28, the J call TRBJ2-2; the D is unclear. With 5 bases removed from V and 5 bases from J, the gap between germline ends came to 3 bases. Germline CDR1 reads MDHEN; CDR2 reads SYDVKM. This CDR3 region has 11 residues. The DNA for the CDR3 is TGTGCCAGCAGTATGACCGGGGAGCTGTTTTTT. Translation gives CASSMTGELFF.

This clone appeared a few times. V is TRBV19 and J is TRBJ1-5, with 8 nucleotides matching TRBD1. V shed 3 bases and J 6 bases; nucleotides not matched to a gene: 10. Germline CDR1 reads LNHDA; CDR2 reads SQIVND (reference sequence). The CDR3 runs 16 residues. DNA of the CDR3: TGTGCCAGTAGTATGGGGCAGGGGGCTCCCTTTCAGCCCCAGCATTTT. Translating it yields CASSMGQGAPFQPQHF.

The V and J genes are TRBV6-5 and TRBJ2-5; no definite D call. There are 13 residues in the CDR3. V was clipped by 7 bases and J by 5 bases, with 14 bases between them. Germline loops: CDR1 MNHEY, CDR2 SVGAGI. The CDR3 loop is CASTADGLETQYF. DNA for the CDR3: TGTGCCAGCACCGCAGATGGGCTGGAGACCCAGTACTTC.

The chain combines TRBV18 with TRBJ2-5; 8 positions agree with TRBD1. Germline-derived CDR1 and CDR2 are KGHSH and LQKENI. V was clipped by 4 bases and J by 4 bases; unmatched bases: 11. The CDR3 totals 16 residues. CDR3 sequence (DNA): TGTGCCAGCTCACTCCAGGGGGCGAGTAATGCAGAGACCCAGTACTTC. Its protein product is CASSLQGASNAETQYF.

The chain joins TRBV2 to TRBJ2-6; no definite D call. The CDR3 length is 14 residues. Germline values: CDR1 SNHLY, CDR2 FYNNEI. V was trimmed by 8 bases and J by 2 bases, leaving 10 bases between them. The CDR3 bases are TGTGCCAGCGGGCTGTCGGCTGGGGCCAACGTCCTGACTTTC. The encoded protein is CASGLSAGANVLTF.

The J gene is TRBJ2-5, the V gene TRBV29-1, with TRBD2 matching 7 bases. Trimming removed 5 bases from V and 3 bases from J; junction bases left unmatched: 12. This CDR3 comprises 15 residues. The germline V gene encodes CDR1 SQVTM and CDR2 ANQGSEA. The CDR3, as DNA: TGCAGCGTTAGAAGACCCCGGGACTACGAAGAGACCCAGTACTTC. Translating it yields CSVRRPRDYEETQYF.

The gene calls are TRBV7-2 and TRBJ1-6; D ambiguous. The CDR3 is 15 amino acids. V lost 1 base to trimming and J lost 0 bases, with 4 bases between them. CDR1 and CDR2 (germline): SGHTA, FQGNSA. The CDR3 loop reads CASSLESSYNSPLHF. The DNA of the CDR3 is TGTGCCAGCAGCTTAGAGAGCTCCTATAATTCACCCCTCCACTTT.

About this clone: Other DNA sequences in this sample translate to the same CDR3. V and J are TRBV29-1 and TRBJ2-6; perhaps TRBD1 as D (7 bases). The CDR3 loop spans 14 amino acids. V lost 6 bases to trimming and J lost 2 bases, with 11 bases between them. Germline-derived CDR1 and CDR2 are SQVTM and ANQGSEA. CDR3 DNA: TGCAGCGTGGAGGGGACAGCTGGGGCCAACGTCCTGACTTTC. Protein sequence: CSVEGTAGANVLTF.

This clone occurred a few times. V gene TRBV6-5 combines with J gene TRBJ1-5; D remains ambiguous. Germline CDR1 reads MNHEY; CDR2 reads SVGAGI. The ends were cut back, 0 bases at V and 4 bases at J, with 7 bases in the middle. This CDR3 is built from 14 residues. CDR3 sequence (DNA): TGTGCCAGCAGTTACTCTAGGGATAATCAGCCCCAGCATTTT. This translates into CASSYSRDNQPQHF.